Shown below are 8 T cell receptor beta chains from a single sample sequenced in a study of spatial heterogeneity in lung cancer. Time point described: sample taken at primary tumor resection. TCRdb independently ran MiXCR on the 5' RACE reads; one entry per CDR3 protein. The data hold over 8,000 distinct CDR3 sequences, with approximately 6.3% observed a single time. The material was normal lung tissue next to the tumor, obtained at surgery. Every receptor here comes from a male donor with early-stage non-small cell lung cancer.

In its sample, this clonotype was seen many times. This chain connects TRBV7-2 to TRBJ2-5; 14 nucleotides agree with TRBD2. The germline gives CDR1 SGHTA, CDR2 FQGNSA. CDR3 length equals 16 residues. J lost 5 bases, V lost 4 bases, and 6 bases had no gene match. CDR3 nucleotides: TGTGCCAGCAGCTCGTGGACTAGCGGGGGGTTGGAGACCCAGTACTTC. As protein: CASSSWTSGGLETQYF.

This clonotype has ten or more counts. The junction differs from germline at one of its ends, possibly a read error. V usage is TRBV12-3 or TRBV12-4 and J usage is TRBJ1-5, with TRBD1 as a possible D gene (5 bases). The CDR3 is 11 residues long. The CDR3 region is CASSLGGDPYF. CDR3 in DNA: TGTGCCAGCAGTTTGGGCGGGGACCCCTATTTT.

By frequency in the sample, this clonotype is medium-sized (0.01 to 0.1%). This chain connects TRBV6-5 to TRBJ1-2; TRBD1 aligns across 10 bases. CDR1 is MNHEY and CDR2 is SVGAGI in the germline V gene. Trimming at V came to 5 bases and at J to 7 bases, leaving 7 bases not matched to a gene. The length of the CDR3 is 14 residues. CDR3 loop: CASSPRQGASGYTF. The CDR3 coding sequence is TGTGCCAGCAGTCCTCGACAGGGGGCGTCTGGCTACACCTTC.

This clonotype came up many times. The chain recombines TRBV12-3 or TRBV12-4 with TRBJ1-4, with D unclear. This CDR3 spans 14 amino acids. The V end lost 6 bases, the J end lost 7 bases, and 15 bases lay between the germline ends. The DNA of the CDR3 is TGTGCCAGCAGCACGGACCCAGTGAGTGAAAAACTGTTTTTT. This gives the protein CASSTDPVSEKLFF.

For this clonotype: A much larger clone lies a single base off, so this may be a read error. The chain uses TRBV5-6 and TRBJ2-5; no clear D gene. The V end was cut by 0 bases, the J end by 5 bases, with 11 bases between. Per germline, CDR1 SGHDT and CDR2 YYEEEE. This CDR3 is 14 amino acids long. This chain's CDR3 is CASSLGNSGETQYF. The CDR3 DNA is TGTGCCAGCAGCTTGGGGAACTCCGGGGAGACCCAGTACTTC.

Many counts were recorded for this clonotype. The genes are TRBV5-1 and TRBJ2-1; a weak D match, TRBD2 (5 bases). The V gene's germline CDR1 is SGHRS and CDR2 YFSETQ. V was trimmed by 4 bases and J by 7 bases, leaving 12 bases between them. The CDR3 runs 13 residues. CDR3 nucleotides: TGCGCCAGCAGCGGTGGAACGGGAAATGAGCAGTTCTTC. Translated: CASSGGTGNEQFF.

By sample share, this clonotype is medium-sized. The chain uses TRBV7-9 and TRBJ1-2; D might be TRBD1 (5 bases). Looked up from germline, CDR1 is SEHNR and CDR2 is FQNEAQ (reference sequence). The V and J ends lost 1 base and 2 bases respectively, with 8 bases between them. This CDR3 is built from 14 residues. In DNA, the CDR3 is TGTGCCAGCAGCTTAGGGACAAGGAACTATGGCTACACCTTC. It yields the protein CASSLGTRNYGYTF.

This clonotype was observed many times. This chain uses TRBV7-2 with TRBJ1-5; D gene ambiguous. V lost 5 bases to trimming and J lost 1 base, with 9 bases between them. In germline, CDR1 is SGHTA, CDR2 FQGNSA. This CDR3 spans 14 amino acids. CDR3 loop: CASSQSQSNQPQHF. DNA for the CDR3: TGTGCCAGCAGCCAAAGCCAGAGCAATCAGCCCCAGCATTTT.